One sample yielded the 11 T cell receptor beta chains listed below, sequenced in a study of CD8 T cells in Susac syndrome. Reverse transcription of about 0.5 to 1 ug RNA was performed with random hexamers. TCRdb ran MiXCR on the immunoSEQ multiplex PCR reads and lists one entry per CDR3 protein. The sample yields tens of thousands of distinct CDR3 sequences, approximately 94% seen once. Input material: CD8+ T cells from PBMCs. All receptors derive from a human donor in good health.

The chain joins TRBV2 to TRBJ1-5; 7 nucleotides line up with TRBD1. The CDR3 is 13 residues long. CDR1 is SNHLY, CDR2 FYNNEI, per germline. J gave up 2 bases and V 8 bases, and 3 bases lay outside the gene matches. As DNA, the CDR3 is TGTGCCAGCTCCGACAGGGGCAATCAGCCCCAGCATTTT. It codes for CASSDRGNQPQHF.

DNA of the CDR3: TGTGCCAGCAGTCACCGGGACAGGGGTCCCCAAGAGACCCAGTACTTC. This gives the protein CASSHRDRGPQETQYF. The chain combines TRBV28 with TRBJ2-5; 10 nucleotides line up with TRBD1. Germline CDR1 is MDHEN and CDR2 is SYDVKM. Trimming took 5 bases from V and 1 from J; bases not matched to a gene: 7. This CDR3 contains 16 residues.

The CDR3 loop reads CASSLGRDGEQYF. For the CDR3, the DNA is TGTGCCAGCAGTTTGGGGAGGGACGGCGAGCAGTACTTC. This sequence joins TRBV27 and TRBJ2-7; TRBD2 matches at 7 bases. CDR3 length equals 13 residues. V shed 3 bases and J 6 bases; nucleotides not matched to a gene: 5. The germline V gene has CDR1 MNHEY and CDR2 SMNVEV (reference sequence).

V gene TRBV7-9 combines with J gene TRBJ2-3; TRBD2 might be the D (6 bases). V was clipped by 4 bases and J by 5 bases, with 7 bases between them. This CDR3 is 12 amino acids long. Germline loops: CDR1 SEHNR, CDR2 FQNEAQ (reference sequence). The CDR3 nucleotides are TGTGCCAGCAGCTACGGGGGAGATACGCAGTATTTT. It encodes CASSYGGDTQYF.

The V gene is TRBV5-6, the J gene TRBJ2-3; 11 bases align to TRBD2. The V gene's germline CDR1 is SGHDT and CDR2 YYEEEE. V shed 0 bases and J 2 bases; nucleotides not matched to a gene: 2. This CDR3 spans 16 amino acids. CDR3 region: CASSLGLAGNTDTQYF. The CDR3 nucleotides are TGTGCCAGCAGCTTGGGACTAGCGGGAAACACAGATACGCAGTATTTT.

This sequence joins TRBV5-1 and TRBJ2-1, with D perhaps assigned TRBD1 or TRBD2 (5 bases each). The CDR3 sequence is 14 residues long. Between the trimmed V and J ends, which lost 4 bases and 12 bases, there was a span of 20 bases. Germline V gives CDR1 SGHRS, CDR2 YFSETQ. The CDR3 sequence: CASSPYGTPHPQFF. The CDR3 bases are TGCGCCAGCAGCCCTTACGGGACCCCCCATCCGCAGTTCTTC.

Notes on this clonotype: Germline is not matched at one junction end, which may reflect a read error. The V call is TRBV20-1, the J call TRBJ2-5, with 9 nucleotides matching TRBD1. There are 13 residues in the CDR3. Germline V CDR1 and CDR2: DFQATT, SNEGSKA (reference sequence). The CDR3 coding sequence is TGCAGTGCCACCGGGACAGGGAAAGAGACCCAATACTTC. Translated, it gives CSATGTGKETQYF.

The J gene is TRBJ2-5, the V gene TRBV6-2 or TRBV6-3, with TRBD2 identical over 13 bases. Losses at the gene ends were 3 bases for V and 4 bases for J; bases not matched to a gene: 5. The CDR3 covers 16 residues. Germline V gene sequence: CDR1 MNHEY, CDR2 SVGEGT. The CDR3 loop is CASSYGGLAGAETQYF. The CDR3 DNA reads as TGTGCCAGCAGTTATGGAGGACTAGCGGGAGCAGAGACCCAGTACTTC.

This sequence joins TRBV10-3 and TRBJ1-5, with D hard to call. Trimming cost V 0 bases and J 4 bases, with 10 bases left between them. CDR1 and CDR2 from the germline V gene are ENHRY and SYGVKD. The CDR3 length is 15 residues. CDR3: CAISESEQLNQPQHF. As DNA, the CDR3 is TGTGCCATCAGTGAGTCGGAGCAGCTGAATCAGCCCCAGCATTTT.

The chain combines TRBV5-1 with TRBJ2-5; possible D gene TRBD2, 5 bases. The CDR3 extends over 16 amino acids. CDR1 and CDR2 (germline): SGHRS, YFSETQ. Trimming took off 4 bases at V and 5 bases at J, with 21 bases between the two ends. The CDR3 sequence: CASSLNPAEARETQYF. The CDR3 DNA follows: TGCGCCAGCAGCCTAAACCCAGCGGAGGCCCGGGAGACCCAGTACTTC.

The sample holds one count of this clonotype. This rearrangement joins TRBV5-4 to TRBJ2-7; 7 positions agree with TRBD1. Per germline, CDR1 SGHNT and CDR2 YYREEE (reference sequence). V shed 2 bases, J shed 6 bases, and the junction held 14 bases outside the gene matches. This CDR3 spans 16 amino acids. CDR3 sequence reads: CASSFLQFVGGGEQYF. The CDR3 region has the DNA TGTGCCAGCAGCTTTTTGCAATTCGTAGGGGGCGGCGAGCAGTACTTC.